This is a list of T cell receptor beta chains from one sample in a study of regulatory T cells in long-lasting Graves disease. TCRdb re-derived calls from the multiplex PCR reads in MiXCR, one entry per CDR3 protein. The table lists 360,000 or so distinct CDR3 sequences, roughly 17% of them singletons, with around 21% in the top ten. The same data also contributed to another study, on T cells in Graves' hyperthyroidism and ophthalmopathy.

The sequencing used peripheral blood mononuclear cells (PBMCs), collected at new diagnosis, from a patient treated with antithyroid drugs. The origin of the receptors is a woman between 18 and 29 years old with Graves disease. The CDR3 runs from the conserved cysteine through the conserved F or W. D genes are given only for firm matches. A row's size may be missing; if present it is once, few, many or a size class.

V gene: TRBV4-2
D gene: TRBD2
J gene: TRBJ2-5
clone size: many
CDR3 DNA: TGTGCCAGCAGCCCCATGGCGGGGGGAGGTCCAGAGACCCAGTACTTC
CDR3 protein: CASSPMAGGGPETQYF

V gene: TRBV5-6
D gene: TRBD1
J gene: TRBJ2-2
clone size: few
CDR3 DNA: TGTGCCAGCAGCTTGCGACGGGACAGGGTCACCGGGGAGCTGTTTTTT
CDR3 protein: CASSLRRDRVTGELFF

V gene: TRBV28
D gene: TRBD1
J gene: TRBJ1-5
clone size: NA
CDR3 DNA: TGTGCCAGCAGTTTAGTCGGGACAGGGTACCGAAATCAGCCCCAGCATTTT
CDR3 protein: CASSLVGTGYRNQPQHF

V gene: TRBV24-1
D gene: NA
J gene: TRBJ2-5
clone size: NA
CDR3 DNA: TGTGCCACCAGTGAGGCCAATGTCGACGCGAGGACCCAGTACTTC
CDR3 protein: CATSEANVDARTQYF

V gene: TRBV7-2
D gene: TRBD1
J gene: TRBJ1-2
clone size: few
CDR3 DNA: TGTGCCAGCAGCATAGGACAGGGGGGTGGCTACACCTTC
CDR3 protein: CASSIGQGGGYTF

V gene: TRBV6-1
D gene: NA
J gene: TRBJ1-5
clone size: many
CDR3 DNA: TGTGCCAGCAGTGAAGCGCGGGTTAATCAGCCCCAGCATTTT
CDR3 protein: CASSEARVNQPQHF

V gene: TRBV3-1
D gene: NA
J gene: TRBJ2-5
clone size: many
CDR3 DNA: TGTGCCAGCAGCCAAGTAGAGACCCAGTACTTC
CDR3 protein: CASSQVETQYF

V gene: TRBV30
D gene: NA
J gene: TRBJ2-3
clone size: many
CDR3 DNA: TGTGCCTGGAGTGTACGGGGGGCGGATACGCAGTATTTT
CDR3 protein: CAWSVRGADTQYF

V gene: TRBV7-8
D gene: NA
J gene: TRBJ2-1
clone size: many
CDR3 DNA: TGTGCCAGCAGCTTAGTTAGGGATGGTGAGCAGTTCTTC
CDR3 protein: CASSLVRDGEQFF

V gene: TRBV5-1
D gene: NA
J gene: TRBJ2-4
clone size: many
CDR3 DNA: TGTGCCAGCAGCTTAGGTCAGGGCAAAAACATTCAGTACTTC
CDR3 protein: CASSLGQGKNIQYF

V gene: TRBV2
D gene: NA
J gene: TRBJ2-3
clone size: many
CDR3 DNA: TGTGCCAGCAGCGCGGGACTCAGCACAGATACGCAGTATTTT
CDR3 protein: CASSAGLSTDTQYF

V gene: TRBV29-1
D gene: NA
J gene: TRBJ1-1
clone size: NA
CDR3 DNA: TGCAGCGTTGAAACTCCAGTGAACACTGAAGCTTTCTTT
CDR3 protein: CSVETPVNTEAFF

V gene: TRBV7-6
D gene: NA
J gene: TRBJ2-7
clone size: many
CDR3 DNA: TGTGCCAGCAGCTTAGATGAGGGCGGCGAGCAGTACTTC
CDR3 protein: CASSLDEGGEQYF

V gene: TRBV30
D gene: NA
J gene: TRBJ2-7
clone size: many
CDR3 DNA: TGTGCCTGGACGACAGGAACCTACGAGCAGTACTTC
CDR3 protein: CAWTTGTYEQYF

V gene: TRBV5-1
D gene: NA
J gene: TRBJ1-2
clone size: many
CDR3 DNA: TGCGCCAGCAGCTTGGGCGCGGGATCCAACTATGGCTACACCTTC
CDR3 protein: CASSLGAGSNYGYTF

V gene: TRBV7-2
D gene: TRBD1
J gene: TRBJ2-1
clone size: many
CDR3 DNA: TGTGCCAGCAGCTTAGGATCAGGGGGCCCCTACAATGAGCAGTTCTTC
CDR3 protein: CASSLGSGGPYNEQFF

V gene: TRBV5-6
D gene: TRBD2
J gene: TRBJ2-3
clone size: many
CDR3 DNA: TGTGCCAGCAGGGCCCCCGGTAGCGGGGCGGATACGCAGTATTTT
CDR3 protein: CASRAPGSGADTQYF

V gene: TRBV29-1
D gene: TRBD1
J gene: TRBJ2-7
clone size: NA
CDR3 DNA: TGCAGCGTGACAGGGGGCTTCGAGCAGTACTTC
CDR3 protein: CSVTGGFEQYF

V gene: TRBV7-3
D gene: NA
J gene: TRBJ2-1
clone size: few
CDR3 DNA: TGTGCCAGCAGCTTAACTTCCGGGGGTAGCTTAGGAGGCTACAATGAGCAGTTCTTC
CDR3 protein: CASSLTSGGSLGGYNEQFF

V gene: TRBV27
D gene: NA
J gene: TRBJ2-1
clone size: NA
CDR3 DNA: TGTGCCAGCAGTTTATTCGGGACTGAGCAGTTCTTC
CDR3 protein: CASSLFGTEQFF

V gene: TRBV2
D gene: TRBD2
J gene: TRBJ2-2
clone size: many
CDR3 DNA: TGTGCCAGCAGCCGGACTAGAGGGAACACCGGGGAGCTGTTTTTT
CDR3 protein: CASSRTRGNTGELFF

V gene: TRBV12-3/TRBV12-4
D gene: NA
J gene: TRBJ2-3
clone size: many
CDR3 DNA: TGTGCCAGCAGCCTAGTCGGTGGGGAGGCGCAGTATTTT
CDR3 protein: CASSLVGGEAQYF

V gene: TRBV5-1
D gene: NA
J gene: TRBJ2-2
clone size: many
CDR3 DNA: TGCGCCAGCAGCTTGCTCGGGTTAGGGAACACCGGGGAGCTGTTTTTT
CDR3 protein: CASSLLGLGNTGELFF

V gene: TRBV2
D gene: TRBD2
J gene: TRBJ2-7
clone size: many
CDR3 DNA: TGTGCCAGCAGTTCGACTAGCCGCGAGCAGTACTTC
CDR3 protein: CASSSTSREQYF

V gene: TRBV3-1
D gene: NA
J gene: TRBJ1-6
clone size: NA
CDR3 DNA: TGTGCCAGCAGCTACAATGGATCACCCCTCCACTTT
CDR3 protein: CASSYNGSPLHF

V gene: TRBV5-1
D gene: NA
J gene: TRBJ2-3
clone size: many
CDR3 DNA: TGCGCCAGCAGCTTGGCACAGGCTACTAGCACAGATACGCAGTATTTT
CDR3 protein: CASSLAQATSTDTQYF

V gene: TRBV11-1
D gene: NA
J gene: TRBJ2-7
clone size: many
CDR3 DNA: TGTGCCAGCAGCTTTATCGCCGAGGGCTCCTACGAGCAGTACTTC
CDR3 protein: CASSFIAEGSYEQYF

V gene: TRBV4-1
D gene: NA
J gene: TRBJ2-4
clone size: few
CDR3 DNA: TGCGCCAGCAGCCAAGAATGGGGCGGAAACATTCAGTACTTC
CDR3 protein: CASSQEWGGNIQYF

V gene: TRBV5-4
D gene: TRBD1
J gene: TRBJ1-4
clone size: NA
CDR3 DNA: TGTGCCAGCAGCTACTTTCAGGGGGCTGATGAAAAACTGTTTTTT
CDR3 protein: CASSYFQGADEKLFF

V gene: TRBV6-2/TRBV6-3
D gene: TRBD1
J gene: TRBJ2-7
clone size: NA
CDR3 DNA: TGTGCCAGCAGACCCCGGGACAGGGTGGCCTCCTACGAGCAGTACTTC
CDR3 protein: CASRPRDRVASYEQYF

V gene: TRBV5-6
D gene: NA
J gene: TRBJ2-3
clone size: many
CDR3 DNA: TGTGCCAGCACTCCGGGGACTTCACAGTCAGATACGCAGTATTTT
CDR3 protein: CASTPGTSQSDTQYF

V gene: TRBV28
D gene: NA
J gene: TRBJ2-6
clone size: NA
CDR3 DNA: TGTGCCAGCAGCTCAACCGGGAGCCGTAATGGGGCCAACGTCCTGACTTTC
CDR3 protein: CASSSTGSRNGANVLTF

V gene: TRBV30
D gene: NA
J gene: TRBJ1-5
clone size: many
CDR3 DNA: TGTGCCTACAGTTTAAGGGGTGGCAATCAGCCCCAGCATTTT
CDR3 protein: CAYSLRGGNQPQHF

V gene: TRBV7-3
D gene: TRBD2
J gene: TRBJ2-1
clone size: NA
CDR3 DNA: TGTGCCAGCGGCGTAAGGCTAGCGGGGGGCGGAAGTGAGCAGTTCTTC
CDR3 protein: CASGVRLAGGGSEQFF

V gene: TRBV5-6
D gene: NA
J gene: TRBJ2-2
clone size: NA
CDR3 DNA: TGTGCCAGCACCAACCGCCGGGAGCTGTTTTTT
CDR3 protein: CASTNRRELFF

V gene: TRBV5-1
D gene: NA
J gene: TRBJ2-2
clone size: NA
CDR3 DNA: TGCGCCAGCAGCTCCGAAGGGACCGGGGAGCTGTTTTTT
CDR3 protein: CASSSEGTGELFF

V gene: TRBV3-1
D gene: NA
J gene: TRBJ1-1
clone size: NA
CDR3 DNA: TGTGCCAGCAGGCCGACCGAATTGAGCACTGAAGCCTTCTTT
CDR3 protein: CASRPTELSTEAFF

V gene: TRBV20-1
D gene: TRBD1
J gene: TRBJ1-2
clone size: few
CDR3 DNA: TGCAGTGCCAGTACAGGGGCGGTGAACTATGGCTACACCTTC
CDR3 protein: CSASTGAVNYGYTF

V gene: TRBV11-2
D gene: NA
J gene: TRBJ2-4
clone size: many
CDR3 DNA: TGTGCCAGCAGCTTAGCCCCTTCTTACATTCAGTACTTC
CDR3 protein: CASSLAPSYIQYF

V gene: TRBV27
D gene: NA
J gene: TRBJ2-7
clone size: few
CDR3 DNA: TGTGCCAGCAGTTTACACAGGGCCTACGAGCAGTACTTC
CDR3 protein: CASSLHRAYEQYF

V gene: TRBV11-2
D gene: NA
J gene: TRBJ2-3
clone size: many
CDR3 DNA: TGTGCCAGCAGCTTAGATGCAGGTACGCAGTATTTT
CDR3 protein: CASSLDAGTQYF

V gene: TRBV19
D gene: TRBD2
J gene: TRBJ2-7
clone size: NA
CDR3 DNA: TGTGCCAGTAGTATAAGCGGGAGTACCTACGAGCAGTACTTC
CDR3 protein: CASSISGSTYEQYF

V gene: TRBV5-1
D gene: TRBD1
J gene: TRBJ2-7
clone size: many
CDR3 DNA: TGCGCCAGCAGCTTGTGGGGCGACAGGGGCTCCTACGAGCAGTACTTC
CDR3 protein: CASSLWGDRGSYEQYF

V gene: TRBV6-5
D gene: NA
J gene: TRBJ1-1
clone size: few
CDR3 DNA: TGTGCCAGCAGTTACGGGGGTCTCTCGGAGCGGGCTTTCTTT
CDR3 protein: CASSYGGLSERAFF

V gene: TRBV6-1
D gene: NA
J gene: TRBJ2-3
clone size: NA
CDR3 DNA: TGTGCCAGCAGAGGTTTCCGGGACCCCACAGATACGCAGTATTTT
CDR3 protein: CASRGFRDPTDTQYF

V gene: TRBV14
D gene: NA
J gene: TRBJ2-3
clone size: many
CDR3 DNA: TGTGCCAGCAGCCAACCGACGACGGCTAGCACAGATACGCAGTATTTT
CDR3 protein: CASSQPTTASTDTQYF

V gene: TRBV12-3/TRBV12-4
D gene: NA
J gene: TRBJ1-1
clone size: many
CDR3 DNA: TGTGCCAGCAGTTTAACGCGGAACACTGAAGCTTTCTTT
CDR3 protein: CASSLTRNTEAFF

V gene: TRBV5-8
D gene: TRBD1
J gene: TRBJ1-1
clone size: NA
CDR3 DNA: TGTGCCAGCAGCTTGGCCGGACAGGGATCGGACACTGAAGCTTTCTTT
CDR3 protein: CASSLAGQGSDTEAFF

V gene: TRBV12-3/TRBV12-4
D gene: TRBD2
J gene: TRBJ2-1
clone size: many
CDR3 DNA: TGTGCCAGCAGGGCTGGGACTAGCGGAGACTACAATGAGCAGTTCTTC
CDR3 protein: CASRAGTSGDYNEQFF

V gene: TRBV9
D gene: NA
J gene: TRBJ2-7
clone size: many
CDR3 DNA: TGTGCCAGCAGCGCTAAGGGACACCAGCAGTACGAGCAGTACTTC
CDR3 protein: CASSAKGHQQYEQYF

V gene: TRBV2
D gene: NA
J gene: TRBJ2-3
clone size: NA
CDR3 DNA: TGTGCCAGCAGTGAGCGACTGATGGGTGGCACAGATACGCAGTATTTT
CDR3 protein: CASSERLMGGTDTQYF

V gene: TRBV14
D gene: NA
J gene: TRBJ2-7
clone size: few
CDR3 DNA: TGTGCCAGCAGCCAAGTTACAGGGATCTCCTACGAGCAGTACTTC
CDR3 protein: CASSQVTGISYEQYF

V gene: TRBV2
D gene: TRBD2
J gene: TRBJ2-7
clone size: many
CDR3 DNA: TGTGCCAGCAGTGATATTGGCGGGGGATCCTACGAGCAGTACTTC
CDR3 protein: CASSDIGGGSYEQYF

V gene: TRBV5-6
D gene: NA
J gene: TRBJ2-3
clone size: few
CDR3 DNA: TGTGCCAGCAGCTCGACCCTCGGGCAGGGGAGCACAGATACGCAGTATTTT
CDR3 protein: CASSSTLGQGSTDTQYF

V gene: TRBV3-1
D gene: NA
J gene: TRBJ1-2
clone size: many
CDR3 DNA: TGTGCCAGCAGCCAAGTCAAGACAGGATCCTATGGCTACACCTTC
CDR3 protein: CASSQVKTGSYGYTF

V gene: TRBV20-1
D gene: TRBD2
J gene: TRBJ2-2
clone size: NA
CDR3 DNA: TGCAGTGCTAGGGGACTAGCAGCGAACACCGGGGAGCTGTTTTTT
CDR3 protein: CSARGLAANTGELFF

V gene: TRBV20-1
D gene: NA
J gene: TRBJ2-7
clone size: many
CDR3 DNA: TGCAGTGCCCCCAGGGCTGTTGGAGTTTACGAGCAGTACTTC
CDR3 protein: CSAPRAVGVYEQYF

V gene: TRBV3-1
D gene: NA
J gene: TRBJ2-1
clone size: many
CDR3 DNA: TGTGCCAGCAGCCAAGATGGGGCCATAGGGAATGAGCAGTTCTTC
CDR3 protein: CASSQDGAIGNEQFF

V gene: TRBV6-4
D gene: NA
J gene: TRBJ1-1
clone size: many
CDR3 DNA: TGTGCCAGCAGACCGGGACCCCTGAACACTGAAGCTTTCTTT
CDR3 protein: CASRPGPLNTEAFF